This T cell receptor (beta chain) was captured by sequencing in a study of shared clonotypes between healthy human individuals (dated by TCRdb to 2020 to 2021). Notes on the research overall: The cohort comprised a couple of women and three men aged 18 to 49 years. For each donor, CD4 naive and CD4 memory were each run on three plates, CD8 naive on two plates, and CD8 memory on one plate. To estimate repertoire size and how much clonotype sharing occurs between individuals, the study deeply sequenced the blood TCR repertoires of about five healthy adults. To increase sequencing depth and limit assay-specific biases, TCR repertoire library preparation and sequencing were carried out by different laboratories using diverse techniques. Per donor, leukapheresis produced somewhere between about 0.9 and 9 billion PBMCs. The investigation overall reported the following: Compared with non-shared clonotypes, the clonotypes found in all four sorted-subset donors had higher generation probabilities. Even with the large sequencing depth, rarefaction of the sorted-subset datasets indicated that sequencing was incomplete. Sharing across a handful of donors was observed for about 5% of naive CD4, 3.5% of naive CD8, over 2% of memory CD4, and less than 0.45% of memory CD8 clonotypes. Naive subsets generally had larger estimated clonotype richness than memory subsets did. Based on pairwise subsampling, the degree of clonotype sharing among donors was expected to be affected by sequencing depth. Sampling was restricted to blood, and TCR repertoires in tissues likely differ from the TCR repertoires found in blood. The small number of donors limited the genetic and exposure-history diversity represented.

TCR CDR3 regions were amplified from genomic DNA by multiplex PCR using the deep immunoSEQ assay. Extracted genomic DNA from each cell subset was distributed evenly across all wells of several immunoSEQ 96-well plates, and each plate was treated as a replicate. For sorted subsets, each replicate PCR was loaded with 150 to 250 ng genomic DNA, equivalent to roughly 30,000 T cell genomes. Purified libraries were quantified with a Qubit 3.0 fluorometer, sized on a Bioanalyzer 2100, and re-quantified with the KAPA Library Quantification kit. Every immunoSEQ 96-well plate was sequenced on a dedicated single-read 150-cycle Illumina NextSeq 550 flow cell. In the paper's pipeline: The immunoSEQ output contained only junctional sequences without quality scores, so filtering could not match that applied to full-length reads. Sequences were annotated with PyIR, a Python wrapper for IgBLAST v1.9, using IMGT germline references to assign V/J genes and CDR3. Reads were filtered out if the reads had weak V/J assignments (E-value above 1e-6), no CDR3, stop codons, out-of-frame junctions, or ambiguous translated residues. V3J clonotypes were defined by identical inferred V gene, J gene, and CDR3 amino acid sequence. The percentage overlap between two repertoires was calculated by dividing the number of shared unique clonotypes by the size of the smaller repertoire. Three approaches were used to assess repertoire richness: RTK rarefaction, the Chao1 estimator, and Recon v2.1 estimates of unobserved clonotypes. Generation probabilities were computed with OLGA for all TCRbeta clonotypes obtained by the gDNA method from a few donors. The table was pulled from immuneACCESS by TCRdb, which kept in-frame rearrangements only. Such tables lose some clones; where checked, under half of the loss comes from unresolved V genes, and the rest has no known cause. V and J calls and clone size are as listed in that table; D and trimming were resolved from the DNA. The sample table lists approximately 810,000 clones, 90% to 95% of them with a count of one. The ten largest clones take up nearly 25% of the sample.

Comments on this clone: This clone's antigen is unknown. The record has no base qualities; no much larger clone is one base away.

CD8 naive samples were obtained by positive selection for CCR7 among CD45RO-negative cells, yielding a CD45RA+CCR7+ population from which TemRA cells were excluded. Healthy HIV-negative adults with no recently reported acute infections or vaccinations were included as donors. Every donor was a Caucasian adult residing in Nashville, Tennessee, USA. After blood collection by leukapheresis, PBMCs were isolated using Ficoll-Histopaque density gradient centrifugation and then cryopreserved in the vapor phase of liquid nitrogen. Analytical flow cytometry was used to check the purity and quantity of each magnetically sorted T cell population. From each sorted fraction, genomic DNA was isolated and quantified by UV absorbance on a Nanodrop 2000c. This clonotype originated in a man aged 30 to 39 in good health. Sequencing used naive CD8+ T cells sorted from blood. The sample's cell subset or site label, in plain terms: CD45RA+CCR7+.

The nucleotide sequence reads TGTGCCAGCAGCGCGACAGGGGGAAACTATGGCTACACCTTC. This yields the protein CASSATGGNYGYTF. This sequence uses TRBV9 and TRBJ1-2, with TRBD1 matching 9 junction bases. Sequences SGDLS (CDR1) and YYNGEE (CDR2) are obtained from the germline V gene. The germline V and J ends show losses of 3 bases and 2 bases respectively, and no gene match explains 2 bases of the junction. The CDR3 runs 14 amino acids, cysteine and phenylalanine included. The kept DNA is CDR3 alone, 42 bases in frame from the first base.